Listed here is a single TCR beta chain. This record belongs to a study of cytomegalovirus exposure and HLA in healthy donors. Both 60 Vbeta primers and 13 Jbeta primers went into the PCR. Libraries were prepared by immunoSEQ multiplex PCR; TCRdb keeps only in-frame clonotypes and omits some of them. The table records 100,000 to 150,000 clones, 84% of them present only once. V lost 4 bases to trimming and J lost 4 bases; unmatched junction nucleotides: 4. CDR3 length equals 14 residues. Germline values: CDR1 SGHRS, CDR2 YFSETQ. The specimen sequenced was PBMCs. This receptor was taken from a man aged 45-60 years in good health and CMV-seronegative. The chain uses TRBV5-1 and TRBJ1-1, with 10 bases aligning to TRBD1. The chain's CDR3 is CASSNGQGGTEAFF. The CDR3, as DNA: TGCGCCAGCAGCAACGGACAGGGGGGCACTGAAGCTTTCTTT.